These 19 T cell receptor beta chains were all obtained from the same sample, sequenced in a study of neurological immune-mediated disorders. TCRdb itself ran the 5' RACE reads through MiXCR, one entry per CDR3 protein. Among about 59,000 distinct CDR3 sequences listed, roughly 12% were seen once. Material for sequencing was PBMCs. The receptors were gathered from a woman aged 55-70 years with HTLV-1-associated myelopathy (HAM/TSP).

This clonotype was picked up many times. This chain connects TRBV12-3 or TRBV12-4 to TRBJ1-5; unclear D gene. The CDR3 runs to 14 residues. Between the trimmed V and J ends, which lost 3 bases and 0 bases, there was a span of 6 bases. The CDR3 sequence is CASSFGYSNQPQHF. The CDR3 DNA is TGTGCCAGCAGTTTTGGGTATAGCAATCAGCCCCAGCATTTT.

This clonotype was seen ten or more times. The rearrangement joins TRBV5-1 to TRBJ1-1, with 9 bases aligning to TRBD1. With V trimmed by 0 bases and J by 6 bases, 0 bases remained unmatched. The germline CDR1 and CDR2 sequences are SGHRS and YFSETQ. CDR3 length equals 13 residues. The CDR3 region has the DNA TGCGCCAGCAGCTTGGGGGACAGGGCTGAAGCTTTCTTT. Protein product: CASSLGDRAEAFF. Full variable domain (missing parts from reference TRBV5-1 and TRBJ1-1): KAGVTQTPRYLIKTRGQQVTLSCSPISGHRSVSWYQQTPGQGLQFLFEYFSETQRNKGNFPGRFSGRQFSNSRSEMNVSTLELGDSALYLCASSLGDRAEAFFGQGTRLTVV.

This clonotype has at least ten counts. This chain joins TRBV12-5 and TRBJ2-7; no definite D call. V dropped 6 bases and J dropped 5 bases, with 14 bases sitting between them. CDR1 is LGHNT, CDR2 FRNRAP, per germline. The CDR3 consists of 13 residues. The CDR3: CASGQTTQDEQYF. DNA for the CDR3: TGTGCTAGTGGCCAAACGACTCAAGACGAGCAGTACTTC. Full variable domain (rest looked up from reference TRBV12-5 and TRBJ2-7): DARVTQTPRHKVTEMGQEVTMRCQPILGHNTVFWYRQTMMQGLELLAYFRNRAPLDDSGMPKDRFSAEMPDATLATLKIQPSEPRDSAVYFCASGQTTQDEQYFGPGTRLTVT.

The table lists this clonotype with many counts. The J gene is TRBJ2-7, the V gene TRBV10-3; D is uncertain. This CDR3 spans 14 amino acids. CDR1 is ENHRY, CDR2 SYGVKD, per germline. V was shortened by 6 bases and J by 2 bases, with 14 bases between the two germline ends. The CDR3 here is CAISSQGLTYEQYF. The CDR3 DNA sequence: TGTGCCATCAGCTCCCAAGGGTTGACCTACGAGCAGTACTTC.

This clonotype occurred many times. The V gene is TRBV6-6, the J gene TRBJ2-1; D unresolved. The CDR3 is made up of 13 amino acids. V gave up 2 bases and J gave up 8 bases, with 10 bases separating them. CDR1 MNHNY and CDR2 SVGAGI come from the germline V gene (reference sequence). CDR3 residues: CASSYRETDEQFF. CDR3 coding DNA: TGTGCCAGCAGTTACAGGGAAACGGATGAGCAGTTCTTC.

This clonotype was recorded many times. In nucleotides, the CDR3 is TGTGCCAGCAGCCAAGATCTTCTGGACAGGGGGAAGGGGGGGACCTACGAGCAGTACTTC. Translating gives CASSQDLLDRGKGGTYEQYF. The genes are TRBV3-1 and TRBJ2-7, with 10 bases that match TRBD1. V lost 0 bases and J lost 2; bases outside the gene matches: 16. CDR3 size: 20 residues. The V gene's germline CDR1 is LGHDT and CDR2 YNNKEL (reference sequence).

In its sample, this clonotype was seen many times. This rearrangement joins TRBV4-1 to TRBJ2-1, with D hard to call. Germline V CDR1 and CDR2: MGHRA, YSYEKL. The V gene lost 3 bases and the J gene lost 5 bases, with 11 bases spanning the gap. The CDR3 is made up of 14 amino acids. In DNA, the CDR3 is TGCGCCAGCAGCCAGGCTTTAGCTGACAATGAGCAGTTCTTC. Its translation is CASSQALADNEQFF.

Points on this clonotype: Its ends do not fully match the called genes, so a read error is possible. The chain combines TRBV7-2 with TRBJ1-2, with 10 bases that match TRBD1. The CDR3 loop spans 18 amino acids. Germline CDR1 is SGHTA and CDR2 is FQGNSA. The CDR3 region is CASSPVTGQGTLNYCYTF. CDR3 sequence (DNA): TGTGCCAGCAGCCCAGTCACGGGACAGGGGACTCTTAACTATTGCTACACCTTC.

This clonotype was found many times. The chain has TRBV28 and TRBJ1-2; 8 bases map to TRBD1. Germline V gene lookup returns CDR1 MDHEN and CDR2 SYDVKM. The CDR3 totals 14 residues. V lost 4 bases to trimming and J lost 3 bases; unmatched junction nucleotides: 4. The DNA for the CDR3 is TGTGCCAGCAGTTCGCCGGGACAGGACTATGGCTACACCTTC. Amino acid sequence: CASSSPGQDYGYTF.

This clonotype was counted ten times or more. This chain joins TRBV7-8 and TRBJ2-5, with 7 bases that match TRBD1. The germline V gene encodes CDR1 SGHVS and CDR2 FQNEAQ. The CDR3 has 15 amino acids. Trimming at V came to 2 bases and at J to 4 bases, leaving 7 bases not matched to a gene. CDR3 DNA: TGTGCCAGCAGCTTAAATAGGCCAGGGGGAGAGACCCAGTACTTC. Translation: CASSLNRPGGETQYF.

This clonotype was seen repeatedly, ten times or more. V gene TRBV20-1 combines with J gene TRBJ1-5, with D perhaps matching TRBD1 (6 bases). V was clipped by 3 bases and J by 1 base, with 16 bases between them. The germline V gene has CDR1 DFQATT and CDR2 SNEGSKA (reference sequence). The CDR3 sequence is 16 residues long. In DNA, the CDR3 is TGCAGTGCTAGGAAAGGGGGGGGGGCCAGCAATCAGCCCCAGCATTTT. It encodes CSARKGGGASNQPQHF.

This clonotype has at least ten counts. The junction shows a germline mismatch at one end, possibly a read error. The chain joins TRBV29-1 to TRBJ2-5; D gene unclear. Germline CDR1 and CDR2: SQVTM and ANQGSEA. The CDR3 sequence is 13 residues long. The chain's CDR3 is CSFEQYVRETQYF. CDR3 in DNA: TGCAGCTTTGAACAGTACGTCCGGGAGACCCAGTACTTC.

This clonotype was recorded at least ten times. V gene TRBV5-1 combines with J gene TRBJ2-5; TRBD1 aligns across 12 bases. This CDR3 has 16 residues. The V gene's germline CDR1 is SGHRS and CDR2 YFSETQ. Germline trimming cut 3 bases from V and 5 bases from J; bases unmatched to any gene: 8. CDR3 DNA: TGCGCCAGCAGCTGGACCGGGACAGGGGGCGCGGAGACCCAGTACTTC. It codes for CASSWTGTGGAETQYF.

There are many counts of this clonotype. The chain uses TRBV29-1 and TRBJ2-1; D call uncertain. Germline CDR1 and CDR2: SQVTM and ANQGSEA. CDR3 length: 12 amino acids. Trimming cost V 6 bases and J 7 bases, with 13 bases left between them. As DNA, the CDR3 is TGCAGCGTGTTGGTTTGGCAGAATGAGCAGTTCTTC. Its protein is CSVLVWQNEQFF.

This clonotype was observed many times. The rearrangement links TRBV15 to TRBJ2-5, with 10 bases fitting TRBD2. Germline V lookup: CDR1 LNHNV, CDR2 YYDKDF (reference sequence). The length of the CDR3 is 18 residues. V was clipped by 3 bases and J by 1 base; unmatched bases: 11. The CDR3 coding sequence is TGTGCCACCAGCAGTTTAGGAGGTCTAGCGGGAGCCCAAGAGACCCAGTACTTC. Amino acid sequence: CATSSLGGLAGAQETQYF.

Many counts were recorded for this clonotype. The genes are TRBV4-2 and TRBJ2-1; 7 bases align to TRBD2. Trimming cost V 0 bases and J 6 bases; bases outside gene matches: 5. CDR1 and CDR2 from the germline V gene are LGHNA and YNFKEQ. The CDR3 length is 15 residues. CDR3 DNA sequence: TGTGCCAGCAGCCAAGATTATCCTAGCGGCAATGAGCAGTTCTTC. Its translation is CASSQDYPSGNEQFF.

This clonotype was observed at least ten times. The genes are TRBV11-2 and TRBJ1-1; D ambiguous. The CDR3 has 15 residues. The germline V and J ends were trimmed by 6 bases and 5 bases, with 19 bases remaining between them. Germline lookup yields CDR1 SGHAT and CDR2 FQNNGV. Written as DNA, the CDR3 is TGTGCCAGCAGGTCCCTCCGCGGGATTCGGACTGAAGCTTTCTTT. Translating it yields CASRSLRGIRTEAFF.

This clonotype was found many times. The V gene is TRBV6-2 or TRBV6-3, the J gene TRBJ2-2; the D gene is possibly TRBD2 (6 bases). Germline lookup yields CDR1 MNHEY and CDR2 SVGEGT. V was cut by 4 bases and J by 8 bases, with 20 bases left in between. This CDR3 contains 16 residues. Written as DNA, the CDR3 is TGTGCCAGCAGTTGGGAAACTAGCTCGGATCCGGGGGAGCTGTTTTTT. Its translation is CASSWETSSDPGELFF.

This clonotype counts as medium-sized. V usage is TRBV20-1 and J usage is TRBJ2-7; D is perhaps TRBD1 (6 bases). CDR3 length: 13 residues. V was cut by 4 bases and J by 0 bases, with 10 bases left in between. The V gene's germline CDR1 is DFQATT and CDR2 SNEGSKA (reference sequence). The CDR3 coding sequence is TGCAGTGCTAACCGGGACAACTCCTACGAGCAGTACTTC. Its protein product is CSANRDNSYEQYF.